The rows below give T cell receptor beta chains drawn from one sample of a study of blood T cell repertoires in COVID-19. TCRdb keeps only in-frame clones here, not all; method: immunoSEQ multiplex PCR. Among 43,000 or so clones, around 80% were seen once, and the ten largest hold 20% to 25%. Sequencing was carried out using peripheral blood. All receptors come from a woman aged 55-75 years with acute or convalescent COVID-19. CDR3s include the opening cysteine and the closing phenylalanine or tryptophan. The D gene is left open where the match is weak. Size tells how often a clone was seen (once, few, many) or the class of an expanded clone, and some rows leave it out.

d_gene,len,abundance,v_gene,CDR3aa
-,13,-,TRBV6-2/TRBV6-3,CASSRIQGSEAFF
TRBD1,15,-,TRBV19,CASSIMGQINSPLHF
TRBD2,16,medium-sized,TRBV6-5,CASSYSSLAGAQEQYF
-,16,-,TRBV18,CASSPRGDSHSYEQYF
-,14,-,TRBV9,CASTIGVMNTEAFF
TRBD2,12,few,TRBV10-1,CASSSGDYEQYF
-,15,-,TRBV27,CASIQGRATYNEQFF
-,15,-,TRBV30,CAWTKTRGGGNTIYF
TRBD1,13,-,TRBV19,CASSRDRGREQYF
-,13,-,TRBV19,CASRRMDTGELFF
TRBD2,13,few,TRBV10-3,CAISASGPNEQFF
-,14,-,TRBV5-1,CASSLGLDAGELFF
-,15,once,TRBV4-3,CASSPFTTGNSPLHF
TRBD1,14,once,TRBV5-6,CASSLYRGNSPLHF
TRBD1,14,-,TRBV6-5,CASSLTGGDYGYTF
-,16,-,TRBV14,CASSYGHGSSYNEQFF
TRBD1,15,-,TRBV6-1,CASSEGTGPNYGYTF
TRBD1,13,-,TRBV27,CATGPGQGYEQYF
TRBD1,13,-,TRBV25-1,CASSRTGHYEQYF
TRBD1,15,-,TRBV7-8,CASSLDRGRNYGYTF
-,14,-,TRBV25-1,CASSEVDRSYEQYF
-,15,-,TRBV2,CASSEAGRGLYGYTF
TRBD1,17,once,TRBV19,CASSISGSGQGHQPQHF
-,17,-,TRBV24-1,CATSDPLRLAGTDTQYF
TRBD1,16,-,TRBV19,CASSILTGGIGSPLHF